The present entry profiles one TCR beta chain with its context. The data are from a study of blood T cells in healthy people across ages. The V end was cut by 3 bases, the J end by 1 base, with 6 bases between. This CDR3 comprises 12 residues. Germline V CDR1 and CDR2: DFQATT, SNEGSKA (reference sequence). Isolation yielded PBMCs, at least 7 million per sample, in every case. Total RNA was isolated from each sample in quantities of at least 6 micrograms. A second roughly 6 to 11 cycle PCR used barcoded and J-beta primers. Each cDNA molecule carried a tag from a template-switch adaptor that contained 12 random nucleotides. TCRdb independently ran MiXCR on the 5' RACE reads; one entry per CDR3 protein. The sample lists hundreds of thousands of distinct CDR3 sequences; 25% were seen once. The same sample was also studied in work on T cells of mothers and their children. This second study notes: Healthy Caucasian mothers, a few in number, and their six children were the donors.

The specimen was blood. The chain is built from TRBV20-1 and TRBJ1-1; D not resolved. The receptor was derived from a boy between 10 and 17 years old in good health. The CDR3 protein is CSARGPNTEAFF. The CDR3 DNA sequence: TGCAGTGCTAGGGGTCCGAACACTGAAGCTTTCTTT.